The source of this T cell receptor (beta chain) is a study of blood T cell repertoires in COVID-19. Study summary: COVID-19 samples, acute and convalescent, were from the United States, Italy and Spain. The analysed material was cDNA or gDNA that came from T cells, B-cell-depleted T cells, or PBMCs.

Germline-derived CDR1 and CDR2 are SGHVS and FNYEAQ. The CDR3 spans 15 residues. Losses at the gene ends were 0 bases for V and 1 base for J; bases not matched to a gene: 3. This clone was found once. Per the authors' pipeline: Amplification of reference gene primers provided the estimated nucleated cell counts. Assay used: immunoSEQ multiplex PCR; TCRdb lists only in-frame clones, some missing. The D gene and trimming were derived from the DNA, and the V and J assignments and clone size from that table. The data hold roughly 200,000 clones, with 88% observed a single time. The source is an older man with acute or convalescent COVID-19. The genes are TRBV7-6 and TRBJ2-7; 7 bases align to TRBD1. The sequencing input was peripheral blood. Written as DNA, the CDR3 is TGTGCCAGCAGCTTAGCGCCGGGACAGTCCTACGAGCAGTACTTC. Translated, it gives CASSLAPGQSYEQYF.